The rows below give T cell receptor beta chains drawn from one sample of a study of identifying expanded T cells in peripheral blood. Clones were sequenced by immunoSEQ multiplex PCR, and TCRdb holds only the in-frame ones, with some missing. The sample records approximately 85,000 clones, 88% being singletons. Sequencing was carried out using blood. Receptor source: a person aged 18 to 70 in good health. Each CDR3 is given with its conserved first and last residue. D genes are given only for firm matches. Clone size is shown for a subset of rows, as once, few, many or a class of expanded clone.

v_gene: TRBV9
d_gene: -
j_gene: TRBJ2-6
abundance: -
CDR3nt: TGTGCCAGCAGCCGATTGATCAACCTCTCTGGGGCCAACGTCCTGACTTTC
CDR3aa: CASSRLINLSGANVLTF

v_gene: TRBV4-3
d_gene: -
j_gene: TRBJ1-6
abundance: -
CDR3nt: TGCGCCAGCAGCCAAGGGGGGGCCGACTTTAATTCACCCCTCCACTTT
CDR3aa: CASSQGGADFNSPLHF

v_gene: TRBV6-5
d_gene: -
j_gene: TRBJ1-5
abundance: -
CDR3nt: TGTGCCAGCAGTCGAGGGGTTATGGGGGGTCAGCCCCAGCATTTT
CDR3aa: CASSRGVMGGQPQHF

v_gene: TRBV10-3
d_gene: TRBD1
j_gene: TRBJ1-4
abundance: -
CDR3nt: TGTGCCATCAGTGACACCAAGGGGGCGGGAAATGAAAAACTGTTTTTT
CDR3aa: CAISDTKGAGNEKLFF

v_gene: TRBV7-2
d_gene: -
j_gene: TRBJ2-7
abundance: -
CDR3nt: TGTGCCAGCAGCTTAGCCCGGGAGCAGTACTTC
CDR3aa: CASSLAREQYF

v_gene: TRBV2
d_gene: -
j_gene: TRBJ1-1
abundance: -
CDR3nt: TGTGCCAGCATGGACCCCCGGAGGACGACTTTGGCTTTCTTT
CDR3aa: CASMDPRRTTLAFF

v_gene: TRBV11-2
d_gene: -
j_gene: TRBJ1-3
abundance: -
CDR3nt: TGTGCCAGCAGCAATTCCCCTACTGGAAACACCATATATTTT
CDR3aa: CASSNSPTGNTIYF

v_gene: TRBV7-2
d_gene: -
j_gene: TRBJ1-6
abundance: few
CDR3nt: TGTGCCAGCAGCTTAGAGGGTAGCAGGGATTCACCCCTCCACTTT
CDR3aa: CASSLEGSRDSPLHF

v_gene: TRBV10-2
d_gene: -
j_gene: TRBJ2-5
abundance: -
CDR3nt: TGCGCCAGCTATGCCGAGTGGGACCGACGAGAGACCCAGTACTTC
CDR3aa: CASYAEWDRRETQYF

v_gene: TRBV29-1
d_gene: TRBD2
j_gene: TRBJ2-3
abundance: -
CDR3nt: TGCAGCGTCCCTATCCTACTAGCGGGGGACACAGATACGCAGTATTTT
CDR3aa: CSVPILLAGDTDTQYF

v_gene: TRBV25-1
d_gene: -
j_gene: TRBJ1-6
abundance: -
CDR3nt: TGTGCCAGCAGTGAATCCTTATCGGGGGAAGGGTCACCCCTCCACTTT
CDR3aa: CASSESLSGEGSPLHF

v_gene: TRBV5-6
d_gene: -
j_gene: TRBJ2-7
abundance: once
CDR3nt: TGTGCCAGCAGCTTGGGGAGGGGGCCGGAGCAGTACTTC
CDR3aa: CASSLGRGPEQYF

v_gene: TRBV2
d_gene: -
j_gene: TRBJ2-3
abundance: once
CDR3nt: TGTGCCAGCACTGGGGGGACCGCAGATACGCAGTATTTT
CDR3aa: CASTGGTADTQYF

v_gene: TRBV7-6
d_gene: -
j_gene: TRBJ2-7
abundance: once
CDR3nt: TGTGCCAGCAGCGTCGCCCGGGACCGAAGCGAGCAGTACTTC
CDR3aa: CASSVARDRSEQYF

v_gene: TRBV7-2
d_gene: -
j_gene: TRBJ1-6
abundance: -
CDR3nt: TGTGCCAGCAGCCTCCTCGGGGATACTTATTCACCCCTCCACTTT
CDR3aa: CASSLLGDTYSPLHF

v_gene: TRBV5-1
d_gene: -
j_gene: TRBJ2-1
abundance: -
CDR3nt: TGCGCCAGCAGTCCGGGGGCCAATGAGCAGTTCTTC
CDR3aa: CASSPGANEQFF

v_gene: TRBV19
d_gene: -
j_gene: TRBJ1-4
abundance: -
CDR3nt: TGTGCCAGTAGTATCCCCCCTGACAGCGGAGGAAAACTGTTTTTT
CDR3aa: CASSIPPDSGGKLFF

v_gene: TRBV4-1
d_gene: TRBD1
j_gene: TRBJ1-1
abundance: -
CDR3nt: TGCGCCAGCAGCCAAGGCAGGGGGAGGGACACTGAAGCTTTCTTT
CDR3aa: CASSQGRGRDTEAFF

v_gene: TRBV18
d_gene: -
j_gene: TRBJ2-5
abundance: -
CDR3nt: TGTGCCAGCTCACCACCGGGACTAGAGACCCAGTACTTC
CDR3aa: CASSPPGLETQYF

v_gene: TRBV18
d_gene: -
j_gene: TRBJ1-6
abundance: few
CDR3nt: TGTGCCAGCTCACCAGGAGGAAAGGATTCACCCCTCCACTTT
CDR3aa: CASSPGGKDSPLHF

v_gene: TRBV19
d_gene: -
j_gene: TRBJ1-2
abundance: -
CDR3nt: TGTGCCAGTAGCCGGCTAGGCTATGGCTACACCTTC
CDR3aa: CASSRLGYGYTF

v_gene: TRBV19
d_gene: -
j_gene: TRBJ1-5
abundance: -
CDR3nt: TGTGCCAGTAGTATTACGGCAGCAAATAGCAATCAGCCCCAGCATTTT
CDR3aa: CASSITAANSNQPQHF

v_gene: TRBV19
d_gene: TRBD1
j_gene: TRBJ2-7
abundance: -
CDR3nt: TGTGCCAGTAGCTTGAACACAGGGGGCATCTACGAGCAGTACTTC
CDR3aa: CASSLNTGGIYEQYF

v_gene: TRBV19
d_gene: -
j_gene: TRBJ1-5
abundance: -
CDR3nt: TGTGCCAGTAGTATGACAGGAAATCAGCCCCAGCATTTT
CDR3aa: CASSMTGNQPQHF

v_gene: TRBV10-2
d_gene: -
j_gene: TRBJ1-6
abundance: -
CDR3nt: TGCGCCACCTCCCGAATGGGACCTAATAATTCACCCCTCCACTTT
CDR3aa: CATSRMGPNNSPLHF

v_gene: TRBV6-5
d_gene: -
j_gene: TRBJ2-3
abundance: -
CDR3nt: TGTGCCAGCAGCCCGACCGGGGCCACAGATACGCAGTATTTT
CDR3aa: CASSPTGATDTQYF

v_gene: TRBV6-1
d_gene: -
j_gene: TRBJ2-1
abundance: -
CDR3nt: TGTGCCAGCAGTTTCAGCCCAGGGGTTAATGAGCAGTTCTTC
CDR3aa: CASSFSPGVNEQFF

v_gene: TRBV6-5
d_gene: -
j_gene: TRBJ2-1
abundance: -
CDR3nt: TGTGCCAGCAGTTACCGGGACTCCTACAATGAGCAGTTCTTC
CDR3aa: CASSYRDSYNEQFF

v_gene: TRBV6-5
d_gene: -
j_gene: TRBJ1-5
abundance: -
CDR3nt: TGTGCCAGCAGGAGGACGCCTGAGGGGGGTCAGCCCCAGCATTTT
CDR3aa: CASRRTPEGGQPQHF

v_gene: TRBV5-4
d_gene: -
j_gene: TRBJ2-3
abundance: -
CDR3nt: TGTGCCAGCAGCTTGATGCTAGATGGAGATACGCAGTATTTT
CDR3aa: CASSLMLDGDTQYF

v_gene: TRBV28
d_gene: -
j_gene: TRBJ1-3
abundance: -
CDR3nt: TGTGCCAGCAGTCATCAGGACACCATATATTTT
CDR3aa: CASSHQDTIYF

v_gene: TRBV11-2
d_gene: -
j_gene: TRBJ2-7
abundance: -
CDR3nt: TGTGCCAGCAGCTTAGTCGTGGCCGAGCAGTACTTC
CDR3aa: CASSLVVAEQYF

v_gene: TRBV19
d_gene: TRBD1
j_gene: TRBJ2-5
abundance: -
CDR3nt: TGTGCCAGTAGTGATCAGACAGGGATGGAGACCCAGTACTTC
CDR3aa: CASSDQTGMETQYF

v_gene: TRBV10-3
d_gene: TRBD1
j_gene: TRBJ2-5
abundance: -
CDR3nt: TGTGCCACCAGAGGGGACAGTAAAGGGGAGACCCAGTACTTC
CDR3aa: CATRGDSKGETQYF

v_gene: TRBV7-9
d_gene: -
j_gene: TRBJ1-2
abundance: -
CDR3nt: TGTGCCAGCAGCTTACCTCAATATGGCTACACCTTC
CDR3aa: CASSLPQYGYTF

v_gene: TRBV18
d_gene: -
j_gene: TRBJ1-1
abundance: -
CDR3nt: TGTGCCAGCTCACCGGCGCAGTCAAACACTGAAGCTTTCTTT
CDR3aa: CASSPAQSNTEAFF

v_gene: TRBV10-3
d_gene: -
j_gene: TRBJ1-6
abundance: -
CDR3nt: TGTGCCATCAGTGAGGCAGGGGTGGATTCACCCCTCCACTTT
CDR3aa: CAISEAGVDSPLHF

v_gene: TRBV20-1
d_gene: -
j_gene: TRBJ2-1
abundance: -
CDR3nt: TGCAGTGCTAGAGATCAGGGAATACAGTTCTTC
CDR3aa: CSARDQGIQFF

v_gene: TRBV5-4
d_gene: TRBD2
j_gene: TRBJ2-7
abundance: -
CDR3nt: TGTGCCAGCAGCTTGGCCGGGGGGGGCATATACGAGCAGTACTTC
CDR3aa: CASSLAGGGIYEQYF

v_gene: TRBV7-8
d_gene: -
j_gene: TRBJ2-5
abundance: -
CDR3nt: TGTGCCAGCGGTCTCCGGGAGACCCAAGAGACCCAGTACTTC
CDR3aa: CASGLRETQETQYF

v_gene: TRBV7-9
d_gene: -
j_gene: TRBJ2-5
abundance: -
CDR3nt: TGTGCCAGCAGCTCACGAGGATTCCCCGAAGAGACCCAGTACTTC
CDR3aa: CASSSRGFPEETQYF

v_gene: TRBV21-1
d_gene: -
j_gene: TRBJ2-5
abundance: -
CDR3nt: TGTGCCAGCAGCAAACACAGGTTCCAAGAGACCCAGTACTTC
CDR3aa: CASSKHRFQETQYF

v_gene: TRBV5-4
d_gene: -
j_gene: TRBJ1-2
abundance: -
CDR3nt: TGTGCCAGCAGCCCCGACACAGGGCTACAGCCCGAATTC
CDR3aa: CASSPDTGLQPEF

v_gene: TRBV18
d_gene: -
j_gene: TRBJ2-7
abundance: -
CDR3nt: TGTGCCAGCTCACCCCTAGGACAGGAGCAGTACTTC
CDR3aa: CASSPLGQEQYF